A single sample gave rise to the 5 T cell receptor beta chains below, sequenced in a study of T-cell memory formation after mild COVID-19. Each CDR3 protein gets one entry after TCRdb re-called the 5' RACE reads with MiXCR. Among fewer than 40,000 distinct CDR3 sequences listed, roughly 10% were seen once. The sample taken for sequencing was PBMCs or a T cell subset sorted from them (not recorded which). These receptors came from a man aged 18 to 30 who had mild COVID-19 (a few samples of this study predate the infection). Cell type and time point are not known.

This clonotype was observed at least ten times. This chain uses TRBV4-2 with TRBJ2-7, with a tentative D call TRBD2 (6 bases). The germline gives CDR1 LGHNA, CDR2 YNFKEQ. There are 15 residues in the CDR3. The ends were cut back, 1 base at V and 2 bases at J, with 12 bases in the middle. The CDR3, as DNA: TGTGCCAGCAGCCAAGGTTTTAGCGGCACCTACGAGCAGTACTTC. This translates into CASSQGFSGTYEQYF.

This clonotype was detected ten times or more. This chain joins TRBV7-2 and TRBJ2-3, with D perhaps TRBD1 or TRBD2 (6 bases each). Germline CDR1 reads SGHTA; CDR2 reads FQGNSA. Between the trimmed V and J ends, which lost 8 bases and 4 bases, there was a span of 10 bases. This CDR3 has 12 amino acids. The CDR3 loop is CASEGGSDTQYF. The CDR3 DNA reads TGTGCCAGCGAGGGGGGTTCAGATACGCAGTATTTT.

This clonotype was observed a handful of times. This chain links TRBV6-1 with TRBJ1-2; D gene uncertain. This CDR3 comprises 15 residues. CDR1 MNHNS and CDR2 SASEGT come from the germline V gene. The V end was cut by 5 bases, the J end by 2 bases, with 15 bases between. The CDR3: CASSLGTAANYGYTF. Here the CDR3 DNA reads TGTGCCAGCAGTCTAGGTACGGCAGCCAACTATGGCTACACCTTC.

The V and J genes are TRBV24-1 and TRBJ2-3, with TRBD2 matching 13 bases. CDR1 KGHDR and CDR2 SFDVKD come from the germline V gene. The V segment lost 6 bases and the J segment 6 bases; nucleotides outside the gene matches: 5. The CDR3 runs 15 residues. CDR3 DNA: TGTGCCACCAGTTATGGGACTAGCGGGGTGGATACGCAGTATTTT. Translation: CATSYGTSGVDTQYF.

This clonotype was detected a few times. V gene TRBV6-1 combines with J gene TRBJ2-7; no definite D call. V lost 6 bases and J 2 bases, leaving 8 bases between the germline ends. Germline values: CDR1 MNHNS, CDR2 SASEGT. CDR3 length: 12 amino acids. CDR3 region: CASRGDTYEQYV. The CDR3 nucleotides are TGTGCCAGCAGAGGAGACACCTACGAGCAGTACGTC.